This is a list of T cell receptor beta chains from one sample in a study of blood T cell repertoires in COVID-19. Using immunoSEQ multiplex PCR, the repertoire was profiled, and TCRdb retains in-frame clones only, with some absent. Of a few hundred thousand clones detected, approximately 89% appear once; the ten largest clones hold over 3.5%. Sequencing was carried out using peripheral blood. These receptors came from an older woman with COVID-19, enrolled during active disease. Both conserved end residues are part of each CDR3. Each record gives: CDR3 protein, CDR3 DNA, clone size, D gene, V gene, J gene. A D gene is named only where the DNA matches it firmly. Clone size is shown for a subset of rows, as once, few, many or a class of expanded clone.

CDR3 protein: CASSRDRLNTEAFF
CDR3 DNA: TGTGCCAGCTCACGCGACAGGCTAAACACTGAAGCTTTCTTT
clone size: .
D gene: .
V gene: TRBV18
J gene: TRBJ1-1

CDR3 protein: CASSPWDSSGTGELFF
CDR3 DNA: TGTGCCAGCAGCCCTTGGGACTCGAGCGGCACCGGGGAGCTGTTTTTT
clone size: .
D gene: .
V gene: TRBV9
J gene: TRBJ2-2

CDR3 protein: CASRARGEYNEQFF
CDR3 DNA: TGTGCCAGCCGGGCGCGGGGGGAATACAATGAGCAGTTCTTC
clone size: .
D gene: TRBD2
V gene: TRBV2
J gene: TRBJ2-1

CDR3 protein: CASSYESLNYGYTF
CDR3 DNA: TGTGCCAGCAGCTACGAGAGCCTTAACTATGGCTACACCTTC
clone size: .
D gene: .
V gene: TRBV6-6
J gene: TRBJ1-2

CDR3 protein: CAIRTGSTDTQYF
CDR3 DNA: TGTGCCATCAGGACGGGTAGCACAGATACGCAGTATTTT
clone size: .
D gene: .
V gene: TRBV10-3
J gene: TRBJ2-3

CDR3 protein: CATSRDLGTGRPTNYGYTF
CDR3 DNA: TGTGCCACCAGCAGAGACCTGGGGACAGGGAGGCCAACTAACTATGGCTACACCTTC
clone size: .
D gene: TRBD1
V gene: TRBV15
J gene: TRBJ1-2

CDR3 protein: CASSSDREVGAFF
CDR3 DNA: TGTGCCAGCAGTTCAGACCGGGAGGTAGGAGCTTTCTTT
clone size: .
D gene: .
V gene: TRBV7-9
J gene: TRBJ1-1

CDR3 protein: CASSLVTGQSTYEQYF
CDR3 DNA: TGCGCCAGCAGCTTGGTAACGGGACAGTCAACCTACGAGCAGTACTTC
clone size: .
D gene: TRBD1
V gene: TRBV5-1
J gene: TRBJ2-7

CDR3 protein: CASSQDPRSSYEQYF
CDR3 DNA: TGCGCCAGCAGCCAAGATCCACGGAGCTCCTACGAGCAGTACTTC
clone size: .
D gene: .
V gene: TRBV4-1
J gene: TRBJ2-7

CDR3 protein: CASTSPGVFYGYTF
CDR3 DNA: TGTGCCAGCACCTCCCCGGGGGTTTTTTATGGCTACACCTTC
clone size: once
D gene: .
V gene: TRBV7-9
J gene: TRBJ1-2

CDR3 protein: CASSQLQSPGAFF
CDR3 DNA: TGTGCCAGCAGCCAACTTCAATCTCCGGGGGCTTTCTTT
clone size: .
D gene: .
V gene: TRBV3-1/TRBV3-2
J gene: TRBJ1-1

CDR3 protein: CATSRNTSGRGPYGYTF
CDR3 DNA: TGTGCCACCAGTCGTAATACGTCGGGGCGGGGGCCCTATGGCTACACCTTC
clone size: .
D gene: .
V gene: TRBV24-1
J gene: TRBJ1-2

CDR3 protein: CASSIMRQHRYGYTF
CDR3 DNA: TGTGCCAGTAGTATAATGAGGCAGCACCGCTATGGCTACACCTTC
clone size: .
D gene: .
V gene: TRBV19
J gene: TRBJ1-2

CDR3 protein: CASSESGGGYEQYF
CDR3 DNA: TGTGCCAGCAGTGAATCTGGCGGCGGATACGAGCAGTACTTC
clone size: .
D gene: .
V gene: TRBV6-1
J gene: TRBJ2-7

CDR3 protein: CAISAQGADEKLFF
CDR3 DNA: TGTGCCATCAGTGCTCAGGGGGCTGATGAAAAACTGTTTTTT
clone size: .
D gene: TRBD1
V gene: TRBV10-3
J gene: TRBJ1-4

CDR3 protein: CASSQGVSHLGHGYTF
CDR3 DNA: TGTGCCAGCAGCCAAGGCGTGTCCCACCTGGGGCATGGCTACACCTTC
clone size: many
D gene: .
V gene: TRBV14
J gene: TRBJ1-2

CDR3 protein: CASSLARTGITDTQYF
CDR3 DNA: TGTGCCAGCAGCTTAGCGAGGACAGGGATTACAGATACGCAGTATTTT
clone size: .
D gene: TRBD1
V gene: TRBV7-9
J gene: TRBJ2-3

CDR3 protein: CASSLAGSYEQYF
CDR3 DNA: TGTGCCAGCAGCTTAGCGGGGAGCTACGAGCAGTACTTC
clone size: .
D gene: .
V gene: TRBV7-8
J gene: TRBJ2-7

CDR3 protein: CASVFLTGNTEAFF
CDR3 DNA: TGTGCCAGCGTTTTTCTTACAGGGAACACTGAAGCTTTCTTT
clone size: .
D gene: .
V gene: TRBV2
J gene: TRBJ1-1

CDR3 protein: CASSRQGVNIQYF
CDR3 DNA: TGTGCCAGCAGTCGACAGGGGGTAAACATTCAGTACTTC
clone size: once
D gene: TRBD1
V gene: TRBV12-3/TRBV12-4
J gene: TRBJ2-4

CDR3 protein: CASSLAGSQETQYF
CDR3 DNA: TGTGCCAGCAGCTTAGCGGGCAGCCAAGAGACCCAGTACTTC
clone size: once
D gene: .
V gene: TRBV7-2
J gene: TRBJ2-5